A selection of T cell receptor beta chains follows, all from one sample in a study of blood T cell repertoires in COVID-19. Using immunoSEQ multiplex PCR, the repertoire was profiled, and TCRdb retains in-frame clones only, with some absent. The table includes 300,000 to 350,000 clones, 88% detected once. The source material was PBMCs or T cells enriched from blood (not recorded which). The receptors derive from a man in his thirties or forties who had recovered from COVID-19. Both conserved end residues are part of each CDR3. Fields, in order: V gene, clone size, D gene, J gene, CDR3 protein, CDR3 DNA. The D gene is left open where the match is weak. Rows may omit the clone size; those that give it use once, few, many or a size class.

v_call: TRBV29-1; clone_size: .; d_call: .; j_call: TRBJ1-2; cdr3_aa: CSVEDGGGGYGYTF; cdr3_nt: TGCAGCGTTGAAGATGGCGGCGGGGGCTATGGCTACACCTTC
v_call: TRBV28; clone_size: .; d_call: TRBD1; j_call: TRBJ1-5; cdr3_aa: CASTDRSQPQHF; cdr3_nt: TGTGCCAGCACGGACAGGTCTCAACCCCAGCATTTT
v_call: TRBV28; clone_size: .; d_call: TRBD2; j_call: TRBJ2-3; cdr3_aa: CASSGGPPSTDTQYF; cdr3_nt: TGTGCCAGCTCGGGGGGGCCCCCTAGCACAGATACGCAGTATTTT
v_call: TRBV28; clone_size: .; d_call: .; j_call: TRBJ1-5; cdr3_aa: CASSLKLESGPGLLRNQPQHF; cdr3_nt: TGTGCCAGCAGCCTTAAACTAGAGAGCGGGCCCGGCCTTTTAAGGAATCAGCCCCAGCATTTT
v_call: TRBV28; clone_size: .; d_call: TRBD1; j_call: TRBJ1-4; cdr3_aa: CASSFRRQGAREKLFF; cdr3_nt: TGTGCCAGCAGTTTTCGTCGACAGGGGGCGCGTGAAAAACTGTTTTTT
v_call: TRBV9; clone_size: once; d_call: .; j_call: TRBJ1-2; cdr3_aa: CASSVEPGRDNGYTF; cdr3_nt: TGTGCCAGCAGCGTAGAGCCAGGGAGGGATAATGGCTACACCTTC
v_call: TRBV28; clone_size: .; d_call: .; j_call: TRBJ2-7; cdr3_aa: CASRTVTGTYEQYF; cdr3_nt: TGTGCCAGCAGGACCGTGACAGGTACCTACGAGCAGTACTTC
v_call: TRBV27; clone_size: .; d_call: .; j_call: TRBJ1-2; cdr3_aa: CASSFRGGNYGYTF; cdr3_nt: TGTGCCAGCAGTTTCAGGGGCGGAAACTATGGCTACACCTTC
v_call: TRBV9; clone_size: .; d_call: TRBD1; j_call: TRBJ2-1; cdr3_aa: CASSDPLDRGYNEQFF; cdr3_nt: TGTGCCAGCAGCGACCCTCTGGACAGGGGCTACAATGAGCAGTTCTTC
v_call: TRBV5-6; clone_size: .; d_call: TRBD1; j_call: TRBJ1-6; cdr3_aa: CASTVDRGRSPLHF; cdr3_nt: TGTGCCAGCACCGTTGACAGGGGACGCTCACCCCTCCACTTT
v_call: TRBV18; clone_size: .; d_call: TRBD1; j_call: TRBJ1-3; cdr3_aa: CASSQDRIGNTIYF; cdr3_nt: TGTGCCAGCTCACAGGACAGGATTGGAAACACCATATATTTT
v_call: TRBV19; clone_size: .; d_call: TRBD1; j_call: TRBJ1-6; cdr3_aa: CASSTSDRGPSPLHF; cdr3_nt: TGTGCCAGTAGTACTTCGGACAGGGGGCCTTCACCCCTCCACTTT
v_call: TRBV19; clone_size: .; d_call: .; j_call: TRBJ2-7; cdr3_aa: CASSMLGGRYEQYF; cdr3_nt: TGTGCCAGTAGTATGTTGGGGGGTAGGTACGAGCAGTACTTC
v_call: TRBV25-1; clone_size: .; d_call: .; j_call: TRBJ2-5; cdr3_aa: CASATLLSYQETQYF; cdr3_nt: TGTGCCAGTGCTACCCTTTTATCGTACCAAGAGACCCAGTACTTC
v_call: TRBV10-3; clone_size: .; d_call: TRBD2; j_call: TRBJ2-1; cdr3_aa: CASRRSSGVYNEQFF; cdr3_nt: TGTGCCAGCCGGAGATCCAGCGGGGTTTACAATGAGCAGTTCTTC
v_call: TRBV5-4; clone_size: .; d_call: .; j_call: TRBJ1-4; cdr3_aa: CASSRTDENEKLFF; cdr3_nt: TGTGCCAGCAGTAGGACAGACGAAAATGAAAAACTGTTTTTT
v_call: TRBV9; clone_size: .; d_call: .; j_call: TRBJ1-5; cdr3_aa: CASSVGVGSNQPQHF; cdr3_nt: TGTGCCAGCAGCGTAGGAGTCGGTAGCAATCAGCCCCAGCATTTT
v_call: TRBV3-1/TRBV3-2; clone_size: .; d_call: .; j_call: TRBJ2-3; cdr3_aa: CASSQAPDTQYF; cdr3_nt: TGTGCCAGCAGCCAAGCTCCAGATACGCAGTATTTT
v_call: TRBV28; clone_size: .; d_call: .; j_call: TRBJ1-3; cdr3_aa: CASSLWDTASGNTIYF; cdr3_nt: TGTGCCAGCAGTTTGTGGGACACCGCCTCTGGAAACACCATATATTTT
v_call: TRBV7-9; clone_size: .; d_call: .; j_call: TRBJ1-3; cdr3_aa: CASAAESSGNTIYF; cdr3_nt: TGTGCCAGCGCCGCGGAGAGCTCTGGAAACACCATATATTTT
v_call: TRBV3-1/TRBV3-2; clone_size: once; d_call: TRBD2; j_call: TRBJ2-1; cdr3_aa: CASSQDLRGNNEQFF; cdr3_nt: TGTGCCAGCAGCCAAGACTTGCGGGGGAACAATGAGCAGTTCTTC
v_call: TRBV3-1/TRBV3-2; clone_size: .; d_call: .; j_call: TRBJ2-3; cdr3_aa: CASRGRDAWYF; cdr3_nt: TGTGCCAGCAGGGGGCGGGACGCGTGGTATTTT